These 25 T cell receptor beta chains were sequenced from one sample in a study of blood T cells in healthy people across ages. A second PCR of about 7 to 12 cycles used a sample-barcoded 5' primer and a J-beta primer mix. TCRdb processed the 5' RACE reads anew with MiXCR; each CDR3 protein has one entry. The sample holds just over 1 million distinct CDR3 sequences, 35% to 55% seen once. Material: blood. All receptors derive from a woman aged 60-70 years in good health.

The chain is built from TRBV7-6 and TRBJ2-7, with TRBD1 identical over 7 bases. Germline CDR1 and CDR2: SGHVS and FNYEAQ. This CDR3 is 15 amino acids long. V lost 5 bases, J lost 3 bases, and 10 bases stayed unmatched. DNA of the CDR3: TGTGCCAGCAGCCCCGCTAACAGGGGTCTCTACGAGCAGTACTTC. This codes for CASSPANRGLYEQYF.

Turning to this clonotype: The junction shows a germline mismatch at one end, possibly a read error. This chain joins TRBV20-1 and TRBJ2-3, with 11 bases that match TRBD1. The CDR3 is 16 residues long. Germline values: CDR1 DFQATT, CDR2 SNEGSKA (reference sequence). CDR3 in DNA: TGCAGTGCTAGAGCGGGACAGGGGGACCCTACAGGTACGCAGTATTTT. Encoded protein: CSARAGQGDPTGTQYF.

This sequence joins TRBV13 and TRBJ1-3; D is perhaps TRBD1 (6 bases). CDR1 and CDR2 (germline): PRHDT, FYEKMQ (reference sequence). Trimming shortened V by 5 bases and J by 1 base, and 15 bases separated the two germline ends. The length of the CDR3 is 16 residues. CDR3 sequence (DNA): TGTGCCAGCAGCCTCAGACAGGACCTTTCTGGAAACACCATATATTTT. Its translation is CASSLRQDLSGNTIYF.

The gene calls are TRBV27 and TRBJ2-1, with TRBD1 identical over 7 bases. TRBJ2-7 matches the DNA end more closely, so the J call is doubtful. The length of the CDR3 is 14 residues. The germline V gene encodes CDR1 MNHEY and CDR2 SMNVEV (reference sequence). The CDR3 spells CASRPWGTAGEQYF. Here the CDR3 DNA reads TGTGCCAGCAGGCCATGGGGGACAGCTGGCGAGCAGTACTTC.

The V call is TRBV7-9, the J call TRBJ2-3; D unresolved. Deletions cut 8 bases from V and 0 bases from J, with 9 bases between. The CDR3 consists of 13 residues. Germline V lookup: CDR1 SEHNR, CDR2 FQNEAQ (reference sequence). For the CDR3, the DNA is TGTGCCAGCGCCCTACCTAGCACAGATACGCAGTATTTT. It encodes CASALPSTDTQYF.

The chain carries TRBV29-1 and TRBJ1-2, with D perhaps TRBD1 (6 bases). This CDR3 spans 13 amino acids. Per germline, CDR1 SQVTM and CDR2 ANQGSEA. The V end was cut by 6 bases, the J end by 4 bases, with 15 bases between. The CDR3 DNA reads as TGCAGCGTCCGGACAGCAATCCCCTATGGCTACACCTTC. Translating it yields CSVRTAIPYGYTF. The variable domain in full, completed from reference TRBV29-1 and TRBJ1-2, reads SAVISQKPSRDICQRGTSLTIQCQVDSQVTMMFWYRQQPGQSLTLIATANQGSEATYESGFVIDKFPISRPNLTFSTLTVSNMSPEDSSIYLCSVRTAIPYGYTFGSGTRLTVV.

V usage is TRBV5-1 and J usage is TRBJ2-7; 8 positions match TRBD1. The CDR3 is 15 amino acids. J was trimmed by 2 bases and V by 3 bases; bases with no gene match: 7. From germline, CDR1 is SGHRS and CDR2 YFSETQ. The CDR3 region is CASSSGDRRPYEQYF. The CDR3 DNA reads TGCGCCAGCAGCTCGGGGGACAGGCGACCCTACGAGCAGTACTTC.

This clonotype was counted a few times. This chain links TRBV7-2 with TRBJ2-7; D uncertain. With 7 bases removed from V and 3 bases from J, the gap between germline ends came to 13 bases. Germline V CDR1 and CDR2: SGHTA, FQGNSA. The CDR3 loop spans 13 amino acids. In DNA, the CDR3 is TGTGCCAGCACCCCGGGTTGGGACTACGAGCAGTACTTC. Its protein product is CASTPGWDYEQYF.

CDR3 protein: CASSVVGFTGEQFF. DNA for the CDR3: TGTGCCAGCAGCGTAGTCGGGTTTACTGGTGAGCAGTTCTTC. The chain uses TRBV7-2 and TRBJ2-1; no definite D call. The CDR3 length is 14 residues. Germline V gene data show CDR1 as SGHTA and CDR2 as FQGNSA. V was trimmed by 5 bases and J by 9 bases, leaving 17 bases between them.

This clonotype has a single count. The chain's CDR3 is CAWSSQGGNQPQHF. The CDR3 DNA reads TGTGCCTGGAGTAGCCAGGGGGGCAATCAGCCCCAGCATTTT. The rearrangement links TRBV30 to TRBJ1-5, with TRBD1 identical over 7 bases. V shed 2 bases and J 2 bases; nucleotides not matched to a gene: 3. This CDR3 is built from 14 residues. CDR1 and CDR2 (germline): GTSNPN, SVGIG (reference sequence).

The rearrangement links TRBV20-1 to TRBJ1-5; D is uncertain. This CDR3 is 15 amino acids long. Germline V gene data show CDR1 as DFQATT and CDR2 as SNEGSKA (reference sequence). V was cut by 3 bases and J by 0 bases, with 12 bases left in between. CDR3 in amino acids: CSARLSGHSNQPQHF. The CDR3 bases are TGCAGTGCTAGGTTGAGCGGGCATAGCAATCAGCCCCAGCATTTT.

This clonotype was counted once. The rearrangement links TRBV2 to TRBJ2-7; a weak D match, TRBD1 (6 bases). The CDR3 has 13 residues. Trimming took off 3 bases at V and 9 bases at J, with 15 bases between the two ends. From germline, CDR1 is SNHLY and CDR2 FYNNEI. CDR3 nucleotide sequence: TGTGCCAGCAGTGATGAGACAGGCCGGAGGCAGTACTTC. Amino acid sequence: CASSDETGRRQYF.

V usage is TRBV20-1 and J usage is TRBJ2-3, with 13 bases matching TRBD2. The V gene end was trimmed by 6 bases and the J gene end by 5 bases; junction bases not matched to a gene: 11. Germline V lookup: CDR1 DFQATT, CDR2 SNEGSKA (reference sequence). The CDR3 has 16 amino acids. CDR3 protein: CSAPPGLAGVVDTQYF. The CDR3 nucleotides are TGCAGTGCGCCCCCTGGACTAGCGGGAGTGGTAGATACGCAGTATTTT.

This clonotype was seen a few times. The chain couples TRBV28 to TRBJ2-4, with a tentative D call TRBD1 (7 bases). CDR1 is MDHEN and CDR2 is SYDVKM in the germline V gene. The V gene lost 2 bases and the J gene lost 2 bases, with 13 bases spanning the gap. The CDR3 is 16 amino acids. The CDR3 DNA is TGTGCCAGCAGTTTACAGGGGGGTGGGACCAAAAACATTCAGTACTTC. Residues: CASSLQGGGTKNIQYF.

This clonotype was seen only a few times. The rearrangement links TRBV10-3 to TRBJ1-2; D remains ambiguous. Trimming cost V 10 bases and J 1 base, with 13 bases left between them. The CDR3 totals 13 residues. Germline V CDR1 and CDR2: ENHRY, SYGVKD. The CDR3 DNA sequence: TGTGCCACCTACCAGGTCATTAACTATGGCTACACCTTC. Translating gives CATYQVINYGYTF.

Concerning this clonotype: One junction end does not reproduce the germline sequence, and a read error may be involved. The chain is built from TRBV29-1 and TRBJ2-7, with TRBD1 matching 7 bases. This CDR3 region has 13 residues. Germline V gives CDR1 SQVTM, CDR2 ANQGSEA. The CDR3 nucleotides are TGCAGCGGAGCCAGGGACAGCTACAATGAGCGGTACTTC. Translated, it gives CSGARDSYNERYF.

The chain has TRBV3-1 and TRBJ1-4; D perhaps matches TRBD1 (5 bases). The CDR3 has 20 amino acids. CDR1 and CDR2 from the germline V gene are LGHDT and YNNKEL (reference sequence). The ends were cut back, 1 base at V and 0 bases at J, with 21 bases in the middle. The CDR3 loop is CASSQGGRLLRGPTNEKLFF. In DNA, the CDR3 is TGTGCCAGCAGCCAAGGAGGGCGGCTCTTAAGGGGACCAACTAATGAAAAACTGTTTTTT.

This clonotype was counted ten times or more. The rearrangement joins TRBV12-3 or TRBV12-4 to TRBJ1-2, with a weak D call TRBD1 (6 bases). The V and J ends lost 1 base and 5 bases respectively, with 8 bases between them. The CDR3 length is 13 residues. CDR3 loop: CASSLDRVYGYTF. Here the CDR3 DNA reads TGTGCCAGCAGTTTAGACAGGGTATATGGCTACACCTTC.

The rearrangement joins TRBV7-2 to TRBJ2-4; 7 bases are a match to TRBD2. The J call could be wrong; TRBJ2-7 is a better fit for the DNA end. This CDR3 has 14 residues. In germline, CDR1 is SGHTA, CDR2 FQGNSA. Here the CDR3 reads CASRRWGGSDEQYF. In DNA, the CDR3 is TGTGCCAGCAGGAGATGGGGAGGGTCCGACGAGCAGTACTTC.

This clonotype was detected only a few times. The gene calls are TRBV3-1 and TRBJ2-5, with D perhaps matching TRBD1 (6 bases). Germline V gives CDR1 LGHDT, CDR2 YNNKEL (reference sequence). There are 13 residues in the CDR3. V was pared by 1 base and J by 11 bases, with 14 bases between. Here the CDR3 reads CASSQVNRDGQYF. CDR3 DNA: TGTGCCAGCAGCCAAGTAAACAGGGATGGGCAGTACTTC.

This clonotype turned up a few times. V and J are TRBV29-1 and TRBJ2-1, with a possible D match to TRBD2 (5 bases). V shed 1 base and J shed 0 bases, with 10 bases lying between them. Looked up from germline, CDR1 is SQVTM and CDR2 is ANQGSEA. This CDR3 is built from 15 residues. The CDR3 nucleotides are TGCAGCGTTGAAGCTCTAGGGAGCTCCTACAATGAGCAGTTCTTC. It translates to CSVEALGSSYNEQFF.

The chain links TRBV20-1 to TRBJ1-5, with D maybe TRBD1 (5 bases). V was clipped by 0 bases and J by 2 bases, with 11 bases between them. Germline-derived CDR1 and CDR2 are DFQATT and SNEGSKA (reference sequence). The CDR3 spans 15 residues. Here the CDR3 reads CSARDPGDGNQPQHF. CDR3 bases: TGCAGTGCTAGAGATCCGGGGGACGGCAATCAGCCCCAGCATTTT.

This rearrangement joins TRBV20-1 to TRBJ2-1, with D possibly TRBD2 on 6 matching bases. The germline V gene encodes CDR1 DFQATT and CDR2 SNEGSKA (reference sequence). V lost 6 bases and J lost 4, with 16 bases in between. This CDR3 comprises 14 residues. CDR3 amino acids: CSATGRTNYNEQFF. The CDR3 DNA follows: TGCAGTGCCACCGGGAGAACTAATTACAATGAGCAGTTCTTC.

The gene calls are TRBV20-1 and TRBJ2-2, with D hard to call. The V end lost 2 bases, the J end lost 1 base, and 8 bases lay between the germline ends. CDR1 and CDR2 from the germline V gene are DFQATT and SNEGSKA (reference sequence). There are 14 residues in the CDR3. The CDR3 protein is CSARMDGNTGELFF. DNA of the CDR3: TGCAGTGCTAGAATGGACGGGAACACCGGGGAGCTGTTTTTT.

This sequence joins TRBV28 and TRBJ2-5, with D perhaps assigned TRBD1 or TRBD2 (6 bases each). The J call is doubtful: the DNA matches TRBJ2-7 better. Germline V gives CDR1 MDHEN, CDR2 SYDVKM. CDR3 length: 14 amino acids. As DNA, the CDR3 is TGTGCCAGCCGGAGGGGACGGGGGCCCTACGAGCAGTACTTC. Translated, it gives CASRRGRGPYEQYF.